Listed here is a single TCR beta chain. The primer mix had 60 Vbeta and 13 Jbeta primers. Here immunoSEQ multiplex PCR was the method, and the copy in TCRdb shows in-frame clones only, minus some. Of fewer than 250,000 clones listed, approximately 80% are singletons. The sample originates from a study of cytomegalovirus exposure and HLA in healthy donors. The ends were cut back, 2 bases at V and 0 bases at J, with 8 bases in the middle. CDR1 is MNHEY and CDR2 is SVGAGI in the germline V gene. The CDR3 is made up of 16 amino acids. The clonotype comes from a woman aged 25 to 39 in good health and CMV-seropositive. The gene calls are TRBV6-5 and TRBJ1-6; perhaps TRBD1 as D (5 bases). What was sequenced was PBMCs. As DNA, the CDR3 is TGTGCCAGCAGTTACGCAGGGTCCTCCTATAATTCACCCCTCCACTTT. Its protein product is CASSYAGSSYNSPLHF.